The clone carrying this T cell receptor (delta chain) qualifies as medium-sized. TCRdb ran CATT on the reads. Of 9,200 or so delta-chain clones listed, more than 20% are singletons. This sample was taken from a study of gamma-delta chains in newborns, infants, children. Whole-study context: Microbial exposure reportedly drives polyclonal innate γδ T cell expansion after birth.

Germline lookup yields CDR1 TSWWSYY and CDR2 QGS. This CDR3 region has 23 residues. With 3 bases clipped from V and 0 bases from J, the junction kept 22 bases outside the gene matches. The sample taken for sequencing was blood. The source is a child who was a newborn, infant or young child, either healthy, febrile or measles-vaccinated (not recorded which). The V and J genes are TRDV1 and TRDJ1; TRDD3 agrees at 13 bases. The DNA of the CDR3 is TGTGCTCTTGGGGATGTTCTACATCCCGATTACTGGGGGATACGCGGATACACCGATAAACTCATCTTT. As protein: CALGDVLHPDYWGIRGYTDKLIF.